This T cell receptor (beta chain) came from a study of blood T cell repertoires in COVID-19. Germline assignment: CDR1 SGHRS and CDR2 YFSETQ. The V segment lost 0 bases and the J segment 1 base; nucleotides outside the gene matches: 3. This CDR3 region has 18 residues. The protocol was immunoSEQ multiplex PCR, while the TCRdb copy is restricted to in-frame clones and leaves out a portion. The sample shows some 200,000 clones, about 91% of them seen only once. Sequencing was carried out using peripheral blood. The receptor was derived from a woman in her thirties or forties with acute or convalescent COVID-19. The rearrangement joins TRBV5-1 to TRBJ2-6; TRBD1 matches 11 bases. This chain's CDR3 is CASSLAGTGGSGANVLTF. The CDR3, as DNA: TGCGCCAGCAGCTTGGCAGGGACAGGGGGTTCTGGGGCCAACGTCCTGACTTTC. The variable domain in full, completed from reference TRBV5-1 and TRBJ2-6, reads KAGVTQTPRYLIKTRGQQVTLSCSPISGHRSVSWYQQTPGQGLQFLFEYFSETQRNKGNFPGRFSGRQFSNSRSEMNVSTLELGDSALYLCASSLAGTGGSGANVLTFGAGSRLTVL.